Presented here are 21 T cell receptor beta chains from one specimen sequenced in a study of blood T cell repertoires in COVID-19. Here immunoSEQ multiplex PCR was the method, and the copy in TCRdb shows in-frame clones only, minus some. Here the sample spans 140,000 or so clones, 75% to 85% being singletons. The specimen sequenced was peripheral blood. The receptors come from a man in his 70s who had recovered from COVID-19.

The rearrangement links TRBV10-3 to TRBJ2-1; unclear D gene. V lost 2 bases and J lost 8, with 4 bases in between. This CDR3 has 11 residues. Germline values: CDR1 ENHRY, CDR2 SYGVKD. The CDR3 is CAISEPDEQFF. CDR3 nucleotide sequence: TGTGCCATCAGTGAGCCGGATGAGCAGTTCTTC.

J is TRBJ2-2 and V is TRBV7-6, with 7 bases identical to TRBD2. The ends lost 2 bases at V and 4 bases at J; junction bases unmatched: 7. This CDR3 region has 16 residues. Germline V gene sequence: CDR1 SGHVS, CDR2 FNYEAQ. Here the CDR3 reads CASSLPWEGRTGELFF. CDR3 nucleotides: TGTGCCAGCAGCTTACCCTGGGAGGGTCGCACCGGGGAGCTGTTTTTT.

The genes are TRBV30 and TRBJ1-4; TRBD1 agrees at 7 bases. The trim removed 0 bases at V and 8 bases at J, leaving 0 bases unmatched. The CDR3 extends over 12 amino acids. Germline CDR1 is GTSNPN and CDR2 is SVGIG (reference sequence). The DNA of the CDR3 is TGTGCCTGGAGTGTCAGGGGGGAAAAACTGTTTTTT. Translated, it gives CAWSVRGEKLFF.

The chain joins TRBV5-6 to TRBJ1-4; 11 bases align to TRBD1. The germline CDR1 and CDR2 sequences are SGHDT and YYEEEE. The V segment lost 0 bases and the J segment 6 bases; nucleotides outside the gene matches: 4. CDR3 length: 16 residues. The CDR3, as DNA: TGTGCCAGCAGCTTGGTCCCGGGACAGGGGGATGAAAAACTGTTTTTT. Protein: CASSLVPGQGDEKLFF. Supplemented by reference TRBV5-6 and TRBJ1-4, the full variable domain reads DAGVTQSPTHLIKTRGQQVTLRCSPKSGHDTVSWYQQALGQGPQFIFQYYEEEERQRGNFPDRFSGHQFPNYSSELNVNALLLGDSALYLCASSLVPGQGDEKLFFGSGTQLSVL.

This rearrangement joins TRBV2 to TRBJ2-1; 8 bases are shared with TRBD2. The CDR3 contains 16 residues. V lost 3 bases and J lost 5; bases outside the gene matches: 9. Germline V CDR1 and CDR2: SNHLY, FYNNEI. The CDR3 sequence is CASSEAGTSADNEQFF. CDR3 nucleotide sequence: TGTGCCAGCAGTGAGGCCGGGACTAGTGCTGACAATGAGCAGTTCTTC.

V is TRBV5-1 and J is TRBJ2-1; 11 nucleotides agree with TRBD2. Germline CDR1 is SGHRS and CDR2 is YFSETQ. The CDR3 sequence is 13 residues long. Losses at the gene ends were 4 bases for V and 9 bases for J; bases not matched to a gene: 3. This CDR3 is CASSTSGSFEQFF. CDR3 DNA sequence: TGCGCCAGCAGCACTAGCGGGAGTTTTGAGCAGTTCTTC.

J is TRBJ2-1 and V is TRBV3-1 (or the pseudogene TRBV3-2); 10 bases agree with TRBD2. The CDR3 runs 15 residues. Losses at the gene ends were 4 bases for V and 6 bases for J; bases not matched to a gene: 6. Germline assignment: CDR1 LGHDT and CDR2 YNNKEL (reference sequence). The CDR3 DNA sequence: TGTGCCAGCAGCCCTCGAGCGGGAGGGCGCAATGAGCAGTTCTTC. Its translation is CASSPRAGGRNEQFF.

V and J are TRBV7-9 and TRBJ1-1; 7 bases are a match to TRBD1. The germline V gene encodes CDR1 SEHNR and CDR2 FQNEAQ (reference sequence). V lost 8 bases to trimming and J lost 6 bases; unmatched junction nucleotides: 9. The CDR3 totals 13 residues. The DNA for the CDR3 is TGTGCCAGCTTCGGACAGGTCCACTCTGAAGCTTTCTTT. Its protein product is CASFGQVHSEAFF.

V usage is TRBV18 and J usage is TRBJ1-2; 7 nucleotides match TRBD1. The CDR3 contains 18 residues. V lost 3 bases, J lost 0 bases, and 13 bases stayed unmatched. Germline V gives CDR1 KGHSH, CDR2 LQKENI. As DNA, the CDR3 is TGTGCCAGCTCACCCGTACCGGGGACAGCGACGACTAACTATGGCTACACCTTC. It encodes CASSPVPGTATTNYGYTF.

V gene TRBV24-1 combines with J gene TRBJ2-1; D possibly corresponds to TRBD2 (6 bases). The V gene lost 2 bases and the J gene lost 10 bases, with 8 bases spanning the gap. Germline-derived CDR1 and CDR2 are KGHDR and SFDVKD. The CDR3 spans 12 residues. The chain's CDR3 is CATSDSGLEQFF. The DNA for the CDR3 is TGTGCCACCAGTGATTCGGGACTGGAGCAGTTCTTC.

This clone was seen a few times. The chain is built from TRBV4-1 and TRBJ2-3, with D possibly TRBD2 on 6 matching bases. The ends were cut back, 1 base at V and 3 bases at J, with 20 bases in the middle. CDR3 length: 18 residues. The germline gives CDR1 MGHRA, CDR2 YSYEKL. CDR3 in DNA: TGCGCCAGCAGCCAAGGTGGAGTGGCGGAGGAGGGGACAGATACGCAGTATTTT. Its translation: CASSQGGVAEEGTDTQYF.

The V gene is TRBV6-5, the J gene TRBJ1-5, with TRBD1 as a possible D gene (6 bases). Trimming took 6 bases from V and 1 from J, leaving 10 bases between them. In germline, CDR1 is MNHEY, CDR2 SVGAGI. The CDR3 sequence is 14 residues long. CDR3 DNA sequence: TGTGCCAGCAGGTCAAGGGGGAGCAATCAGCCCCAGCATTTT. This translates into CASRSRGSNQPQHF.

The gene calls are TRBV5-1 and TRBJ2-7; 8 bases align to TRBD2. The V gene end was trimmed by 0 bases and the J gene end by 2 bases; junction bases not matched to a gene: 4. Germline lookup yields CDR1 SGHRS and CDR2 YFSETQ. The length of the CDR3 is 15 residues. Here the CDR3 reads CASSLGLAHTYEQYF. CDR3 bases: TGCGCCAGCAGCTTGGGACTAGCGCATACCTACGAGCAGTACTTC.

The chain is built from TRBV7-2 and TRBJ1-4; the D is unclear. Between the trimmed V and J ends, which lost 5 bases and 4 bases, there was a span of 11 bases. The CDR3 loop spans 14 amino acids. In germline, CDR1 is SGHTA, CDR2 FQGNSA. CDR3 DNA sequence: TGTGCCAGCAGCGTGGCGGTCAGTAATGAAAAACTGTTTTTT. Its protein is CASSVAVSNEKLFF.

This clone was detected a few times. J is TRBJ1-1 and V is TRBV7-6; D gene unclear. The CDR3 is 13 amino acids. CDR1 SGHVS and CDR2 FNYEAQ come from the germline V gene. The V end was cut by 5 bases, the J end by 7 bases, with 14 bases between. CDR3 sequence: CASSPGGSLEAFF. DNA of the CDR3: TGTGCCAGCAGCCCAGGCGGGTCCCTTGAAGCTTTCTTT.

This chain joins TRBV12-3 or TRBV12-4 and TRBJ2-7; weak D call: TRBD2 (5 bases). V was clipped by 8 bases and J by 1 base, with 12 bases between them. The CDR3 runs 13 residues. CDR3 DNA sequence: TGTGCCAGCCACAAGAGCGGTTCCTACGAGCAGTACTTC. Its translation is CASHKSGSYEQYF.

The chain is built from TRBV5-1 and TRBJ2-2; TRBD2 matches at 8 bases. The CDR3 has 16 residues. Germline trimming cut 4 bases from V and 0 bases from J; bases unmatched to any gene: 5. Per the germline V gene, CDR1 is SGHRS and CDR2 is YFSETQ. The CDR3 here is CASSQLAVANTGELFF. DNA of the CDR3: TGCGCCAGCAGCCAACTAGCGGTCGCGAACACCGGGGAGCTGTTTTTT.

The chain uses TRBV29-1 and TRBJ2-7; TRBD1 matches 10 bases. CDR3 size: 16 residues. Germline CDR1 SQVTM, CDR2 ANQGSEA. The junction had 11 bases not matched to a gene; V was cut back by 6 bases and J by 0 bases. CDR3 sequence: CSVFAGTGASSYEQYF. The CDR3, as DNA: TGCAGCGTCTTTGCCGGGACAGGGGCTAGCTCCTACGAGCAGTACTTC.

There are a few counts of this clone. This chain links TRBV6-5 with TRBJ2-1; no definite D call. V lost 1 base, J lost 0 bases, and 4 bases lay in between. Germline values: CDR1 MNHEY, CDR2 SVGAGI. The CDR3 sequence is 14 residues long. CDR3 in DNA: TGTGCCAGCAGTTACTTATTCTCCTACAATGAGCAGTTCTTC. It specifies CASSYLFSYNEQFF.

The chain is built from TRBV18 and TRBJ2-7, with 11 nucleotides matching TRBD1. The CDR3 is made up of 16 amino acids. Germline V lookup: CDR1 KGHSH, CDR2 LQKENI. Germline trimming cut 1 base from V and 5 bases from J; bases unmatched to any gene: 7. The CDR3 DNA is TGTGCCAGCTCACCACTCGGGACAGGGGGGACTAACGAGCAGTACTTC. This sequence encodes CASSPLGTGGTNEQYF.

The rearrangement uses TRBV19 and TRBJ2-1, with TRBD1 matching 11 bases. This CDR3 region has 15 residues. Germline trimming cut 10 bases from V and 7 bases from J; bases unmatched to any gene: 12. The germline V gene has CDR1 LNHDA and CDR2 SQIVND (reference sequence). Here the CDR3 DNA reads TGTGCCACGATGCGAAGGGGACAGGGGGGAAATGAGCAGTTCTTC. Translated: CATMRRGQGGNEQFF.